This TCR beta chain was identified in a study of T cell changes during pregnancy in multiple sclerosis. The CDR3 covers 17 residues. In germline, CDR1 is LGHNT, CDR2 FRNRAP. V dropped 9 bases and J dropped 3 bases, with 21 bases sitting between them. Sequenced by immunoSEQ multiplex PCR; TCRdb stores in-frame clones only, minus some. The sample gives about 50,000 clones, 92% of which show up once; 0.55% to 0.65% is in the top ten. The clonotype was recovered from a female donor in good health, enrolled as a control in a pregnancy study. Sequenced material: CD4+ T cells from peripheral blood mononuclear cells, taken after pregnancy. V gene TRBV12-5 combines with J gene TRBJ1-6, with a weak D call TRBD1 (5 bases). CDR3 coding DNA: TGTGCTAGCGGCAAAACCAGCCAGGGCTTCTATAATTCACCCCTCCACTTT. Translated, it gives CASGKTSQGFYNSPLHF. Variable domain in full (rest from reference TRBV12-5 and TRBJ1-6): DARVTQTPRHKVTEMGQEVTMRCQPILGHNTVFWYRQTMMQGLELLAYFRNRAPLDDSGMPKDRFSAEMPDATLATLKIQPSEPRDSAVYFCASGKTSQGFYNSPLHFGNGTRLTVT.